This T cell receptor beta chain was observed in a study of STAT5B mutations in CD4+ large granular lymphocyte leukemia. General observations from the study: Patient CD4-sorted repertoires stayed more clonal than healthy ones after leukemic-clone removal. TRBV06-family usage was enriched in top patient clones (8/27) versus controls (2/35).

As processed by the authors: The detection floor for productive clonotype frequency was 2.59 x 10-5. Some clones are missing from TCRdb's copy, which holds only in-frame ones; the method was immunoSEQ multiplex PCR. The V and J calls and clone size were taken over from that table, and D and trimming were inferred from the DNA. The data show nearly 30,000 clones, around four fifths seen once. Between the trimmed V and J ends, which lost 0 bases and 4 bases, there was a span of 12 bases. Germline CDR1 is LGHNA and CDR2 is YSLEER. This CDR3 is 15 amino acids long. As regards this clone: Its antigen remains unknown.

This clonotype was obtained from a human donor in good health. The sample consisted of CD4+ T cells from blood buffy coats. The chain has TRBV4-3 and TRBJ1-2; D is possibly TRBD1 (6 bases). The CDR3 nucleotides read TGCGCCAGCAGCCAAGATAAGGGAGGGGGCTATGGCTACACCTTC. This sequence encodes CASSQDKGGGYGYTF.